This T cell receptor (beta chain) was captured in a study of shared clonotypes between healthy human individuals. About the research overall: The composition of the donors was two women and three men aged 18 to 49. Researchers assigned three CD4 naive, three CD4 memory, two CD8 naive and one CD8 memory plate to each donor. Whole-study findings and limits: When naive CD4 clonotypes were compared across several donors, approximately 5% were shared. Richness estimates generally favored naive over memory subsets.

The repertoire was sequenced with immunoSEQ multiplex PCR; TCRdb's copy has only in-frame clones and lacks some. The sample shows 400,000 to 600,000 clones, around 96% of them seen only once. CDR3 length: 15 residues. Trimming took off 8 bases at V and 0 bases at J, with 13 bases between the two ends. Per the germline V gene, CDR1 is MGHDK and CDR2 is SYGVNS. With respect to this clone: What it recognizes is unknown.

The sample comprised naive CD4+ T cells sorted from blood. The subset: CD45RA+ positively selected. This TCR derives from a woman between 25 and 40 years old in good health. J is TRBJ1-4 and V is TRBV25-1, with D possibly TRBD1 on 5 matching bases. The CDR3 nucleotides are TGTGCCAGCTCCGGAACAGGAGCAACTAATGAAAAACTGTTTTTT. Its protein is CASSGTGATNEKLFF.